The sequence of this TCR beta chain was determined in a study of blood T cell repertoires in COVID-19. Study summary: Some COVID-19 samples were acute and others convalescent; all came from the United States, Italy and Spain. Nucleic acid was either cDNA or gDNA, and it came from T cells, B-cell-depleted T cells, or PBMCs.

Original analysis: Amplification from reference gene primers served as the basis for estimated nucleated cell counts. Sequencing used immunoSEQ multiplex PCR; TCRdb keeps in-frame clones, though not all of them. V, J and clone size are those of that table, while D and trimming were read from the DNA. The data show under 250,000 clones, under 95% seen once. Looked up from germline, CDR1 is SGHRS and CDR2 is YFSETQ. The length of the CDR3 is 14 residues. Trimming removed 1 base from V and 1 base from J, with 9 bases in between. The specimen sequenced was peripheral blood. The source of this sequence is a man between 25 and 39 years old with acute or convalescent COVID-19. The V and J genes are TRBV5-1 and TRBJ2-7; tentative D call: TRBD2 (5 bases). The CDR3 here is CASSLSSGSYEQYF. The CDR3 DNA follows: TGCGCCAGCAGCTTGTCGTCGGGGTCCTACGAGCAGTACTTC.